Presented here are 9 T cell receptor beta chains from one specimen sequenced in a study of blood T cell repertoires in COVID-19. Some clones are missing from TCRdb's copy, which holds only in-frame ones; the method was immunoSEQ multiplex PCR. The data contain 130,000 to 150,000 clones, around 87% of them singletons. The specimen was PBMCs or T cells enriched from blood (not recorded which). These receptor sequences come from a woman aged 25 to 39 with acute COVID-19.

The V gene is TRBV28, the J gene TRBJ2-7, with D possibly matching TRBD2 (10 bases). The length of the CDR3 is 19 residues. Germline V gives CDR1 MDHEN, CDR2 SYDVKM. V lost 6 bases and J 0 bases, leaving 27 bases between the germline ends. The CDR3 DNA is TGTGCCAGCAGACTAGGGCACAGGGGGCTAGCGGGGGCCTCCTACGAGCAGTACTTC. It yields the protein CASRLGHRGLAGASYEQYF.

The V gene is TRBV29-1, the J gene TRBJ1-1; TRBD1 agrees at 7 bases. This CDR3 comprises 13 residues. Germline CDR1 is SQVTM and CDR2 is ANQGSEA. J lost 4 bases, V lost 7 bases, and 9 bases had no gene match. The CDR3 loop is CSAKRQGGTEAFF. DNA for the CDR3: TGCAGCGCAAAAAGACAGGGTGGCACTGAAGCTTTCTTT.

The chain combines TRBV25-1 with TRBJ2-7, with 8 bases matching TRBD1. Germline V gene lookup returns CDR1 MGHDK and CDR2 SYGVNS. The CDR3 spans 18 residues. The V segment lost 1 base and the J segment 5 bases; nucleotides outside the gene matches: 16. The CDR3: CASSEFYSPGTGTDEQYF. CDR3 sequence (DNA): TGTGCCAGCAGTGAATTCTATTCCCCCGGGACAGGTACAGACGAGCAGTACTTC.

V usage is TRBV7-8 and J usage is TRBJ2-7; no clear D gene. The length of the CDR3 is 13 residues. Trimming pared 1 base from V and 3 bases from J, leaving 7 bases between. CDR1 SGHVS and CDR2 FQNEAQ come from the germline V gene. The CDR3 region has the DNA TGTGCCAGCAGCTTAGACAGATACTACGAGCAGTACTTC. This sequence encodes CASSLDRYYEQYF.

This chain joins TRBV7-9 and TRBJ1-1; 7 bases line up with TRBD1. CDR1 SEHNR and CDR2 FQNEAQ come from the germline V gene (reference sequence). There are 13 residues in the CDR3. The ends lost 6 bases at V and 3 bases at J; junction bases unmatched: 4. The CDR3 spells CASSRDRDTEAFF. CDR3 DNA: TGTGCCAGCAGTCGTGACAGGGACACTGAAGCTTTCTTT.

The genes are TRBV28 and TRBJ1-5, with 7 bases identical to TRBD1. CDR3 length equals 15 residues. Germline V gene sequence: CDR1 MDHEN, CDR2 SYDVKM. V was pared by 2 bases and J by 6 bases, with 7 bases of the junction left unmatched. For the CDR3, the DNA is TGTGCCAGCAGTTTACAAGGGGGCAAGGGTCAGCCCCAGCATTTT. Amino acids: CASSLQGGKGQPQHF.

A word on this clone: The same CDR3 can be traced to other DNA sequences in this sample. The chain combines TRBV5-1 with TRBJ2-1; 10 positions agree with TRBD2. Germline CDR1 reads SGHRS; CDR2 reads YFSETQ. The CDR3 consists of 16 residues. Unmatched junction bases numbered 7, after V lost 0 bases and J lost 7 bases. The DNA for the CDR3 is TGCGCCAGCAGCTTGGGCCTAGCGGGAGTTGGAAATGAGCAGTTCTTC. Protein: CASSLGLAGVGNEQFF.

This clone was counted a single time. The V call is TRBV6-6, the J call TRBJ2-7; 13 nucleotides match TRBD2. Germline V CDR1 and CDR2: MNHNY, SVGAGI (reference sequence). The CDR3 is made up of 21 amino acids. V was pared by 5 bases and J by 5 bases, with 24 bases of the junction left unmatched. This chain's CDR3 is CASSPRAPQYSRLAGGHEQYF. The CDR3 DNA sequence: TGTGCCAGCAGTCCAAGGGCCCCTCAATATTCTAGACTAGCGGGAGGCCACGAGCAGTACTTC.

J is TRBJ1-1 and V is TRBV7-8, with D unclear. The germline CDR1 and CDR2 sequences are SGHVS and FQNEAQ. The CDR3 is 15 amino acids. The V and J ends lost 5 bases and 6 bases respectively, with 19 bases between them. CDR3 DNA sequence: TGTGCCAGCAGCCTCCCTCCGGTCGGGTATTCTGAAGCTTTCTTT. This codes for CASSLPPVGYSEAFF.